This entry lists 3 T cell receptor beta chains sequenced from one sample in a study of shared clonotypes between healthy human individuals. TCRdb's table, derived via immunoSEQ multiplex PCR, lists solely in-frame clones and lacks some. The sample holds about 1.5 million clones, around 98% seen once. The specimen was naive CD4+ T cells sorted from blood. The subset is: CD45RA+ positively selected. The receptor source for this set is a man aged 25 to 40 in good health.

The gene calls are TRBV7-9 and TRBJ2-1; maybe TRBD2 (6 bases). Per the germline V gene, CDR1 is SEHNR and CDR2 is FQNEAQ (reference sequence). The CDR3 length is 15 residues. V lost 5 bases, J lost 8 bases, and 19 bases lay in between. The CDR3 DNA reads as TGTGCCAGCAGCATCCTCTCCGGGAGCAGGGATGAGCAGTTCTTC. It translates to CASSILSGSRDEQFF.

Only one count was recorded for this clone. This chain's CDR3 is CASNSLNEKLFF. The CDR3 DNA follows: TGTGCCAGCAACAGTCTAAATGAAAAACTGTTTTTT. The chain is built from TRBV28 and TRBJ1-4; D unclear. CDR3 length: 12 amino acids. V gave up 7 bases and J gave up 5 bases, with 8 bases separating them. CDR1 MDHEN and CDR2 SYDVKM come from the germline V gene.

V is TRBV9 and J is TRBJ1-2; D gene uncertain. V was shortened by 6 bases and J by 1 base, with 22 bases between the two germline ends. The CDR3 extends over 17 amino acids. The germline gives CDR1 SGDLS, CDR2 YYNGEE. The CDR3 sequence: CASTMTPVLDNNYGYTF. CDR3 sequence (DNA): TGTGCCAGCACCATGACCCCTGTCTTGGATAATAACTATGGCTACACCTTC.